The rows below give T cell receptor beta chains drawn from one sample of a study of post-analysis software for immune sequencing data. One entry per CDR3 protein, called by TCRdb with MiXCR from the PCR reads. The sample lists a few hundred thousand distinct CDR3 sequences; 34% were seen once. Sequencing used blood. Receptors were obtained from a girl aged 2 to 17 with multiple sclerosis. The CDR3 runs from the conserved cysteine through the conserved F or W.

v_call,cdr3_aa
TRBV12-3/TRBV12-4,CASSLNSNQPQHF
TRBV7-8,CASSLGTINPPTDTQYF
TRBV7-3,CASSPLGGILETQYF
TRBV7-6,CASSLVGTGTEYSPLHF
TRBV7-8,CASSLGGQGTTNEKLFF
TRBV6-1,CASKVMTSLAFF
TRBV20-1,CSATPGQGNEQYF
TRBV14,CASSQSMDTEAFF
TRBV7-7,CASSLEYGGGNDEQFF
TRBV9,CASSVGSMNTEAFF
TRBV4-2,CASSQEAFSYNSPLHF
TRBV6-5,CASRTDRILINEQFF
TRBV29-1,CSVGQERGYTF
TRBV12-3/TRBV12-4,CASLLGVAGGYTF
TRBV5-1,CASSPEGNSPLHF
TRBV20-1,CSARDRVGRTYNEQFF
TRBV7-2,CASSTRSYSMSYEQYF
TRBV29-1,CSVAPGLETDTQYF
TRBV10-3,CAISQVADSTDTQYF
TRBV20-1,CSARDLVGLAADEQFF
TRBV6-5,CASSNREGGGPADTQYF
TRBV7-9,CASSNRQGREQYF
TRBV29-1,CSVVAGPTDTQYF
TRBV7-2,CASSWTAPYGYTF
TRBV5-5,CASSSQPRVPGRYGYTF
TRBV28,CASSLLSMGLGQPQHF
TRBV20-1,CSVATVANTGELFF
TRBV4-2,CASSPGTSGANEQFF
TRBV5-6,CASSSRSSNQPQHF
TRBV12-3/TRBV12-4,CASSLGAGSPLHF
TRBV10-3,CAISTGGGEQYF
TRBV12-3/TRBV12-4,CASTTAGYTQYF
TRBV29-1,CSVDRRDTGELFF
TRBV29-1,CSVKKDVGGQAFF
TRBV20-1,CSAVGSTDTQYF
TRBV6-6,CASREGAAYGYTF
TRBV29-1,CSVDSVGGAPNEQFF
TRBV12-3/TRBV12-4,CASSFTENTGELFF
TRBV10-3,CAISAGGETQYF
TRBV9,CASTPGELRSSEQYF
TRBV14,CASSLLTSRWETQYF
TRBV7-2,CASRLAPGYGYTF
TRBV3-1,CASSPRYPGQTTDTQYF
TRBV11-2,CASSRLRGNTGELFF
TRBV6-6,CASRQQGSGANVLTF
TRBV6-2/TRBV6-3,CASSYSPGLAGGYNEQFF
TRBV28,CASSSLQNRGQETQYF
TRBV5-1,CASRRDVPYGYTF
TRBV20-1,CSARNPSLDIQYF
TRBV5-1,CASSKGQVRQETQYF
TRBV4-2,CASRGNQGTEQYF
TRBV28,CATDRDRGKAEAFF
TRBV7-2,CASSRTSGGDTDTQYF
TRBV5-1,CVSATLAGERGEQFF